One TCR beta chain is described in this entry. Germline trimming cut 1 base from V and 7 bases from J; bases unmatched to any gene: 18. This CDR3 has 18 residues. Germline V gene lookup returns CDR1 SGHTA and CDR2 FQGNSA. To make TCR beta libraries, researchers used iRepertoire HTBI primers and Arm-PCR of CDR3 regions. Original analysis: Identification yielded about 66 TRBV and 14 TRBJ segments across samples. MiXCR was run by TCRdb on the multiplex PCR reads, yielding one entry per CDR3 protein. The V and J calls here are based on TCRdb, not the publication. Of approximately 440,000 distinct CDR3 sequences listed, roughly a quarter are singletons. The record originates from a study of regulatory T cells in long-lasting Graves disease. Time point described: persistent/refractory GD, antithyroid drugs over 5 years with positive TRAb. PBMCs were the source of the RNA used for TCR sequencing.

The rearrangement uses TRBV7-2 and TRBJ1-1, with 7 bases matching TRBD1. The sample in question was peripheral blood mononuclear cells (PBMCs), obtained when the disease was refractory, from a patient treated with antithyroid drugs. This sequence originates from a female donor with Graves disease. Written as DNA, the CDR3 is TGTGCCAGCAGCTTAGTCGGGATGGGTTTAGCACAGGGGCGTGAAGCTTTCTTT. Translation: CASSLVGMGLAQGREAFF.